Listed here is a single T cell receptor (beta chain). As yet, its antigen is unknown. The PCR contained 60 Vbeta and 13 Jbeta primers. TCRdb's copy holds only in-frame clones and misses some; the assay was immunoSEQ multiplex PCR. The top ten clones hold 1.5% to 2% of a sample with 200,000 or so clones, about 75% of them seen once. These data originate in a study of cytomegalovirus exposure and HLA in healthy donors. The CDR3 covers 14 residues. Germline V gene lookup returns CDR1 MDHEN and CDR2 SYDVKM. V was shortened by 6 bases and J by 6 bases, with 14 bases between the two germline ends. The study's findings and limits: Later work found most CMV-associated TCR beta chains apparently HLA-restricted. Sequences of the TCR beta chain were said to predict the HLA-A and HLA-B alleles of most subjects accurately. When the data were analyzed later, several of the most significant clusters appeared to be linked to common viral pathogens. Trimming of TCR beta V- and J-genes showed a link, identified in a later analysis, to a missense DCLRE1C variant.

The rearrangement joins TRBV28 to TRBJ1-4, with D possibly TRBD1 on 5 matching bases. Sequencing was done on a sample of PBMCs. The TCR originated in a man between 18 and 29 years old in good health and CMV-seronegative. This CDR3 reads CASSPGGGYEKLFF. DNA for the CDR3: TGTGCCAGCAGCCCCGGCGGGGGGTATGAAAAACTGTTTTTT.